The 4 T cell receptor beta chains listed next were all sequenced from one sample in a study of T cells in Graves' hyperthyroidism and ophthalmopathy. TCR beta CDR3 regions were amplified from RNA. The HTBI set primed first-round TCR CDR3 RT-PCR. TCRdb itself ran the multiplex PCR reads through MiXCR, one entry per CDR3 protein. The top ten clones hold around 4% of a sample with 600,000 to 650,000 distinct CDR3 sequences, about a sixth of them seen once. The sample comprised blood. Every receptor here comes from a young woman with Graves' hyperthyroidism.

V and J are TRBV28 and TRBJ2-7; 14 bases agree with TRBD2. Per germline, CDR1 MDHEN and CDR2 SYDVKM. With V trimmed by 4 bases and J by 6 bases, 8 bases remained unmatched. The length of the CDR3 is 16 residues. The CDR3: CASSSPGTSGSIEQYF. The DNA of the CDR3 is TGTGCCAGCAGTTCTCCCGGGACTAGCGGGAGCATCGAGCAGTACTTC.

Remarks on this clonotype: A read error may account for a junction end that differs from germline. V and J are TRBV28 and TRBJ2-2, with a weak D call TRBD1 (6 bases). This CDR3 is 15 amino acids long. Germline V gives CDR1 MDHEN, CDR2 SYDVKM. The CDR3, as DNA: TGTGTCAGCAGTTCGGGACACCAGAACACCGGGGAGCTGTTTTTT. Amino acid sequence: CVSSSGHQNTGELFF.

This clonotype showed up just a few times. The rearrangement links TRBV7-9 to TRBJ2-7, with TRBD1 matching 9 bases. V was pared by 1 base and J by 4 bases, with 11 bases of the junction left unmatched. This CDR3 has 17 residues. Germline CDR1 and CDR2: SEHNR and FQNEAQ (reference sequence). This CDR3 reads CASSLDQTGGALYEQYF. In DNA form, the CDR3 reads TGTGCCAGCAGCTTAGACCAAACAGGGGGCGCTTTGTACGAGCAGTACTTC.

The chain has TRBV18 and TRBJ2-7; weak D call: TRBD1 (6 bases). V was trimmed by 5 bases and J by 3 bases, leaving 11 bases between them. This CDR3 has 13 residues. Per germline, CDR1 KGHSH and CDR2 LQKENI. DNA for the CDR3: TGTGCCAGCTCATATACAGGGTTCTACGAGCAGTACTTC. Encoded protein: CASSYTGFYEQYF.